Shown below are 17 T cell receptor beta chains from a single sample sequenced in a study of spatial heterogeneity in lung cancer. Findings and caveats of the study: One measure, the expanded intratumoral alpha and beta TCR count, tracked tumor mutation counts.

Time point reported: sample taken at primary tumor resection. For these TCRs, the target antigens are not known. TCRdb processed the 5' RACE reads anew with MiXCR; each CDR3 protein has one entry. The sample shows over 1,000 distinct CDR3 sequences, less than 15% of them seen only once. The sample in question was lung tumor tissue, obtained at surgery. Receptors originate from a male donor with early-stage non-small cell lung cancer.

Concerning this clonotype: This beta chain is an unintended read in a library built for alpha chains; its size means little. The rearrangement uses TRBV20-1 and TRBJ1-1; D gene uncertain. CDR1 is DFQATT and CDR2 is SNEGSKA in the germline V gene (reference sequence). The length of the CDR3 is 14 residues. V was clipped by 3 bases and J by 4 bases, with 15 bases between them. The CDR3 nucleotides are TGCAGTGCTAGTTTTTTTTCAGGCGCCACTGAAGCTTTCTTT. Its translation is CSASFFSGATEAFF.

This clonotype was found many times. This beta chain turned up in a library designed for alpha chains; as an off-target read, its abundance says little. V gene TRBV7-6 combines with J gene TRBJ2-5; D is possibly TRBD2 (5 bases). This CDR3 is 13 amino acids long. The V gene lost 6 bases and the J gene lost 3 bases, with 11 bases spanning the gap. CDR1 is SGHVS, CDR2 FNYEAQ, per germline. The CDR3 spells CASSFTGEETQYF. The CDR3 DNA is TGTGCCAGCAGTTTTACCGGGGAAGAGACCCAGTACTTC.

This clonotype is judged medium-sized. This beta chain is an off-target read within a library intended for alpha chains, so its frequency means little. The gene calls are TRBV3-1 and TRBJ1-1; D might be TRBD1 (5 bases). Germline-derived CDR1 and CDR2 are LGHDT and YNNKEL (reference sequence). With 4 bases removed from V and 4 bases from J, the gap between germline ends came to 10 bases. The CDR3 runs to 13 residues. CDR3 residues: CASSPGTSTEAFF. For the CDR3, the DNA is TGTGCCAGCAGCCCCGGGACGAGCACTGAAGCTTTCTTT.

Remarks on this clonotype: For a library built for alpha chains, this beta chain is a stray read; little rests on its size. The chain has TRBV24-1 and TRBJ2-2; D is uncertain. The CDR3 loop spans 13 amino acids. V was trimmed by 5 bases and J by 4 bases, leaving 7 bases between them. Germline V gene lookup returns CDR1 KGHDR and CDR2 SFDVKD. The CDR3 DNA reads TGTGCCACCAGTGGTATGGCCACCGGGGAGCTGTTTTTT. It yields the protein CATSGMATGELFF.

Concerning this clonotype: Sequence at one end of the junction differs from germline and may be a read error. Because the library targeted alpha chains, this beta chain is an off-target read whose size means little. The rearrangement links TRBV7-2 to TRBJ1-1, with a possible D match to TRBD1 (5 bases). Germline lookup yields CDR1 SGHTA and CDR2 FQGNSA. The CDR3 totals 14 residues. Here the CDR3 DNA reads TGTGCCAGCAGTTTAGATATTAGGGGACTTGAAGCTTTCTTT. Its translation: CASSLDIRGLEAFF.

This clonotype was seen only a few times. This beta chain appears as a stray read in a library generated for alpha chains; its size is not informative. The chain recombines TRBV5-1 with TRBJ2-3; the D is unclear. This CDR3 contains 12 residues. With 1 base removed from V and 4 bases from J, the gap between germline ends came to 4 bases. Germline-derived CDR1 and CDR2 are SGHRS and YFSETQ. CDR3 protein: CASSLTPDTQYF. CDR3 in DNA: TGCGCCAGCAGCTTGACGCCAGATACGCAGTATTTT.

This clonotype is medium-sized by share. This beta chain is a stray read from a library made for alpha chains; its abundance is not meaningful. The rearrangement joins TRBV5-1 to TRBJ1-5; tentatively, D is TRBD1 (6 bases). The V end lost 4 bases, the J end lost 4 bases, and 12 bases lay between the germline ends. Germline CDR1 reads SGHRS; CDR2 reads YFSETQ. This CDR3 contains 14 residues. As DNA, the CDR3 is TGCGCCAGCAGCCCGGACAGCCTAAATCAGCCCCAGCATTTT. This gives the protein CASSPDSLNQPQHF. The full variable domain, completed using reference TRBV5-1 and TRBJ1-5, is KAGVTQTPRYLIKTRGQQVTLSCSPISGHRSVSWYQQTPGQGLQFLFEYFSETQRNKGNFPGRFSGRQFSNSRSEMNVSTLELGDSALYLCASSPDSLNQPQHFGDGTRLSIL.

There are many counts of this clonotype. This beta chain was picked up by a library intended for alpha chains and is off target, so its count carries little meaning. The rearrangement links TRBV29-1 to TRBJ2-1; 8 bases are shared with TRBD1. Trimming at V came to 0 bases and at J to 2 bases, leaving 6 bases not matched to a gene. Looked up from germline, CDR1 is SQVTM and CDR2 is ANQGSEA. This CDR3 contains 16 residues. CDR3 in amino acids: CSVEDPDRDTYNEQFF. DNA for the CDR3: TGCAGCGTTGAAGATCCGGACAGGGATACCTACAATGAGCAGTTCTTC.

Regarding this clonotype: Since the library was made to target alpha chains, this beta chain is a stray read and its abundance is not meaningful. CDR3 nucleotide sequence: TGTGCCAGCAGCCCTACTAGCGGGGGGACTTGGAACACCGGGGAGCTGTTTTTT. Translating gives CASSPTSGGTWNTGELFF. This chain joins TRBV7-2 and TRBJ2-2, with 12 bases identical to TRBD2. J lost 1 base, V lost 5 bases, and 8 bases had no gene match. The CDR3 runs to 18 residues. Germline lookup yields CDR1 SGHTA and CDR2 FQGNSA.

This clonotype has ten or more counts. The library was built for alpha chains, so this beta chain is an off-target read and its size means little. The chain is built from TRBV15 and TRBJ2-3; 10 bases align to TRBD1. After removal of 3 bases from V and 6 bases from J, the junction contained 3 bases not matched to a gene. This CDR3 has 14 residues. Germline assignment: CDR1 LNHNV and CDR2 YYDKDF (reference sequence). The CDR3 here is CATSRGQGSDTQYF. CDR3 bases: TGTGCCACCAGCAGGGGACAGGGGTCGGATACGCAGTATTTT.

By frequency in the sample, this clonotype is large. Since the library was made to target alpha chains, this beta chain is a stray read and its abundance is not meaningful. The chain carries TRBV6-5 and TRBJ1-6; the D gene is possibly TRBD1 (5 bases). This CDR3 is 15 amino acids long. V lost 0 bases to trimming and J lost 7 bases, with 10 bases between them. CDR1 and CDR2 (germline): MNHEY, SVGAGI. The CDR3 nucleotides read TGTGCCAGCAGTTACTCCGGGACGGGGAATTCACCCCTCCACTTT. Protein sequence: CASSYSGTGNSPLHF.

Relative to its sample, this clonotype is medium-sized. A library prepared for alpha chains yielded this beta chain as an off-target read; its size is of little meaning. V usage is TRBV11-2 and J usage is TRBJ2-1; perhaps TRBD1 as D (5 bases). Germline lookup yields CDR1 SGHAT and CDR2 FQNNGV. V was shortened by 1 base and J by 6 bases, with 10 bases between the two germline ends. The CDR3 totals 14 residues. The CDR3 sequence is CASSLGGRANEQFF. The DNA for the CDR3 is TGTGCCAGCAGCTTAGGGGGCAGGGCCAATGAGCAGTTCTTC.

In the case of this clonotype: As an off-target read in a library built for alpha chains, this beta chain has a frequency of little significance. This rearrangement joins TRBV6-2 or TRBV6-3 to TRBJ1-1; D unresolved. V gave up 7 bases and J gave up 0 bases, with 12 bases separating them. The CDR3 loop spans 14 amino acids. CDR1 is MNHEY and CDR2 is SVGEGT in the germline V gene. CDR3 loop: CASNSAELNTEAFF. As DNA, the CDR3 is TGTGCCAGCAACTCGGCGGAATTGAACACTGAAGCTTTCTTT.

Judged by abundance, this clonotype is medium-sized. As an off-target read in a library built for alpha chains, this beta chain has a frequency of little significance. The chain carries TRBV6-1 and TRBJ2-5; no definite D call. The germline CDR1 and CDR2 sequences are MNHNS and SASEGT. This CDR3 is built from 13 residues. Trimming took 6 bases from V and 4 from J, leaving 12 bases between them. The chain's CDR3 is CASSNLVGETQYF. The CDR3, as DNA: TGTGCCAGCAGCAATCTAGTGGGAGAGACCCAGTACTTC.

This clonotype came up many times. Because this beta chain is a stray read in a library intended to capture alpha chains, its abundance should not be given much weight. V usage is TRBV3-1 and J usage is TRBJ2-1; 10 positions match TRBD2. The CDR3 loop spans 17 amino acids. Germline V gene lookup returns CDR1 LGHDT and CDR2 YNNKEL (reference sequence). Trimming cost V 0 bases and J 8 bases; bases outside gene matches: 10. Here the CDR3 DNA reads TGTGCCAGCAGCCAAGATCGGAGCGGGGGGGCTAATGATGAGCAGTTCTTC. Its protein product is CASSQDRSGGANDEQFF.

This clonotype qualifies as medium-sized (0.01 to 0.1%). The size of this beta chain means little, since it is a stray read in a library made for alpha chains. The chain joins TRBV5-5 to TRBJ2-1; 8 bases are a match to TRBD2. Trimming cost V 5 bases and J 6 bases; bases outside gene matches: 19. The CDR3 consists of 18 residues. The V gene's germline CDR1 is SGHKS and CDR2 YYEKEE (reference sequence). CDR3 sequence (DNA): TGTGCCAGCAGACTTTTCAGCGGGGGCGACACGCGAACCAATGAGCAGTTCTTC. Residues: CASRLFSGGDTRTNEQFF.

In this sample, this clonotype turned up many times. Since it is a stray read in a library aimed at alpha chains, this beta chain has a size that is not meaningful. CDR3 region: CASSPDRGNTEAFF. The CDR3 DNA reads TGTGCCAGCTCACCCGACAGGGGAAACACTGAAGCTTTCTTT. This chain connects TRBV18 to TRBJ1-1; TRBD1 aligns across 8 bases. There are 14 residues in the CDR3. CDR1 is KGHSH, CDR2 LQKENI, per germline. V lost 3 bases to trimming and J lost 2 bases; unmatched junction nucleotides: 2.